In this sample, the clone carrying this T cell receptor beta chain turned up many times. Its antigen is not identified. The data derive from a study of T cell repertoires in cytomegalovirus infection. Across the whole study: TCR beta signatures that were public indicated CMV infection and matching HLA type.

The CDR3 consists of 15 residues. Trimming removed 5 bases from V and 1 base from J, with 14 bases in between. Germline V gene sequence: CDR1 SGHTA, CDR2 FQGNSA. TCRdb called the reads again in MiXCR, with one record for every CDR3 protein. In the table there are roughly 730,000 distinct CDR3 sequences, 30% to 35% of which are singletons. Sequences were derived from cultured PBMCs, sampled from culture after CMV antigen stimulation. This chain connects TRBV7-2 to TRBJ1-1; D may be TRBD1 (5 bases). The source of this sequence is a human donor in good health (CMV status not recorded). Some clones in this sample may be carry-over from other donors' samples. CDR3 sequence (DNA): TGTGCCAGCAGCCCCAGGGCCAACTCGAACACTGAAGCTTTCTTT. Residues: CASSPRANSNTEAFF.